Listed below are T cell receptor beta chains from one sample, sequenced in a study of cytomegalovirus exposure and HLA in healthy donors. The data were produced by immunoSEQ multiplex PCR, yet TCRdb's version contains in-frame clones alone and is incomplete. The data contain a few hundred thousand clones, about three quarters of them singletons. The sample taken for sequencing was PBMCs. The receptors shown here come from a man in his late teens or twenties in good health and CMV-seronegative. Each CDR3 is given with its conserved first and last residue. The D gene is left open where the match is weak. The size of a clone is reported for some rows only, either as once, few or many, or as a class for expanded clones.

v_call: TRBV28
clone_size: few
d_call: -
j_call: TRBJ2-1
cdr3_nt: TGTGCCAGCAGAATCCCCAGTGGGAGGGGGAACAATGAGCAGTTCTTC
cdr3_aa: CASRIPSGRGNNEQFF

v_call: TRBV7-9
clone_size: once
d_call: TRBD2
j_call: TRBJ2-3
cdr3_nt: TGTGCCAGCAGCTACGGGACTAGCGGGGCGCAAGATACGCAGTATTTT
cdr3_aa: CASSYGTSGAQDTQYF

v_call: TRBV19
clone_size: -
d_call: TRBD1
j_call: TRBJ1-6
cdr3_nt: TGTGCCAGTAGACTACAGGGGGGCGCCTATAATTCACCCCTCCACTTT
cdr3_aa: CASRLQGGAYNSPLHF

v_call: TRBV4-2
clone_size: -
d_call: TRBD2
j_call: TRBJ2-1
cdr3_nt: TGTGCCAGCAGCCAAGGTACAGCGGGAGGGATCCATGAGCAGTTCTTC
cdr3_aa: CASSQGTAGGIHEQFF

v_call: TRBV7-2
clone_size: -
d_call: TRBD1
j_call: TRBJ2-5
cdr3_nt: TGTGCCAGCAGCCTACAGGGGGCGCATGAGACCCAGTACTTC
cdr3_aa: CASSLQGAHETQYF

v_call: TRBV7-8
clone_size: once
d_call: -
j_call: TRBJ2-1
cdr3_nt: TGTGCCAGCAGCCCCACCTCGGCAAGGGGTTACAATGAGCAGTTCTTC
cdr3_aa: CASSPTSARGYNEQFF

v_call: TRBV30
clone_size: -
d_call: -
j_call: TRBJ2-1
cdr3_nt: TGTGCCTGGTTGCCGCACCTAGACCCCTCGGGTGAGCAGTTCTTC
cdr3_aa: CAWLPHLDPSGEQFF

v_call: TRBV2
clone_size: -
d_call: TRBD2
j_call: TRBJ2-7
cdr3_nt: TGTGCCAGCAGCTGGGGGGGAATCAACGAGCAGTACTTC
cdr3_aa: CASSWGGINEQYF

v_call: TRBV29-1
clone_size: -
d_call: -
j_call: TRBJ1-1
cdr3_nt: TGCAGCGTTGGTTTTCACAGTAACACTGAAGCTTTCTTT
cdr3_aa: CSVGFHSNTEAFF

v_call: TRBV6-5
clone_size: -
d_call: -
j_call: TRBJ2-1
cdr3_nt: TGTGCCAGCAGTTACCTAGGACAGAACAATGAGCAGTTCTTC
cdr3_aa: CASSYLGQNNEQFF

v_call: TRBV5-6
clone_size: once
d_call: -
j_call: TRBJ2-3
cdr3_nt: TGTGCCAGCAGCTCGGGGGAGAGCACAGATACGCAGTATTTT
cdr3_aa: CASSSGESTDTQYF

v_call: TRBV4-2
clone_size: few
d_call: -
j_call: TRBJ2-7
cdr3_nt: TGTGCCAGCAGCCAAGGTAGCGGCAGCTCCTACGAGCAGTACTTC
cdr3_aa: CASSQGSGSSYEQYF

v_call: TRBV5-1
clone_size: few
d_call: TRBD2
j_call: TRBJ2-3
cdr3_nt: TGCGCCAGCAGCACGGGGAGGACTAGCGGGGCAGATACGCAGTATTTT
cdr3_aa: CASSTGRTSGADTQYF

v_call: TRBV27
clone_size: -
d_call: -
j_call: TRBJ1-1
cdr3_nt: TGTGCCAGCAGCCAGACAGTGAACACTGAAGCTTTCTTT
cdr3_aa: CASSQTVNTEAFF

v_call: TRBV7-2
clone_size: -
d_call: -
j_call: TRBJ2-3
cdr3_nt: TGTGCCAGCACCTTCCGGGGGAGCACAGATACGCAGTATTTT
cdr3_aa: CASTFRGSTDTQYF

v_call: TRBV29-1
clone_size: -
d_call: -
j_call: TRBJ1-1
cdr3_nt: TGCAGCGTCCGTACAGGACCTCGGAACACTGAAGCTTTCTTT
cdr3_aa: CSVRTGPRNTEAFF

v_call: TRBV5-1
clone_size: -
d_call: TRBD2
j_call: TRBJ2-5
cdr3_nt: TGCGCCAGCACCAGGGAGCGGGGGCCCCGGGAGACCCAGTACTTC
cdr3_aa: CASTRERGPRETQYF

v_call: TRBV5-8
clone_size: -
d_call: -
j_call: TRBJ1-2
cdr3_nt: TGTGCCAGCAGCTTTCACGTGGACAGCCCTCGAGGTGGCTACACCTTC
cdr3_aa: CASSFHVDSPRGGYTF

v_call: TRBV7-2
clone_size: -
d_call: TRBD2
j_call: TRBJ2-3
cdr3_nt: TGTGCCAGCAGCCGCCTGGCGGGAGGGCCTAGCACAGATACGCAGTATTTT
cdr3_aa: CASSRLAGGPSTDTQYF

v_call: TRBV28
clone_size: -
d_call: -
j_call: TRBJ1-1
cdr3_nt: TGTGCCAGCAGTTACCAACCGGGAGACGTAAGACGTTGGGCTTTCTTT
cdr3_aa: CASSYQPGDVRRWAFF

v_call: TRBV9
clone_size: -
d_call: TRBD2
j_call: TRBJ2-1
cdr3_nt: TGTGCCAGCAGCGTAGAAGGACTAGCCGGCAATGAGCAGTTCTTC
cdr3_aa: CASSVEGLAGNEQFF

v_call: TRBV9
clone_size: -
d_call: TRBD2
j_call: TRBJ2-3
cdr3_nt: TGTGCCAGCAGCGTAAGGCGGGAGAGCACAGATACGCAGTATTTT
cdr3_aa: CASSVRRESTDTQYF

v_call: TRBV30
clone_size: few
d_call: TRBD1
j_call: TRBJ2-7
cdr3_nt: TGTGCCTGGAGTCCTTCAGGGGGCTACGCCTACGAGCAGTACTTC
cdr3_aa: CAWSPSGGYAYEQYF

v_call: TRBV19
clone_size: -
d_call: TRBD2
j_call: TRBJ2-3
cdr3_nt: TGTGCCAGTAGTCCCTTGGGCGGGAGATCCTCAGATACGCAGTATTTT
cdr3_aa: CASSPLGGRSSDTQYF

v_call: TRBV4-2
clone_size: -
d_call: TRBD1
j_call: TRBJ2-7
cdr3_nt: TGTGCCAGCAGCCAAGATGGGACAGGGGGCTTGTGGGAGCAGTACTTC
cdr3_aa: CASSQDGTGGLWEQYF

v_call: TRBV27
clone_size: -
d_call: TRBD2
j_call: TRBJ2-5
cdr3_nt: TGTGCCAGCAGTCCCATCAGGGGGACTAGCGGGAGGGCCAACCAAGAGACCCAGTACTTC
cdr3_aa: CASSPIRGTSGRANQETQYF